This TCR beta chain was found in a study of Ad26.COV2.S vaccination and SARS-CoV-2 variants. At the level of the study: Participant was drawn from the COV1001 Ad26.COV2.S trial arm.

Treatment in this sample: around 19 received Ad26.COV2.S at low or high dose, single or two shots; roughly five received placebo; per-sample allocation not given. Vaccine and placebo recipients were sampled on day 63 after the first injection. The protocol was immunoSEQ multiplex PCR, while the TCRdb copy is restricted to in-frame clones and leaves out a portion. This table holds fewer than 500,000 clones, around 91% found once. The clonotype comes from a person between 18 and 65 years old who received the Ad26.COV2.S COVID-19 vaccine or a placebo. The sequenced sample was peripheral blood, obtained in a trial of Ad26.COV2.S vaccine versus placebo.

CDR3 bases: TGTGCCAGCAGTCCCCGTCGGGGGATGCCCCAGCATTTT. Encoded protein: CASSPRRGMPQHF. The genes are TRBV12-3 or TRBV12-4 and TRBJ1-5, with D tentatively TRBD1 (5 bases). Trimming cost V 5 bases and J 9 bases, with 14 bases left between them. CDR3 size: 13 residues.